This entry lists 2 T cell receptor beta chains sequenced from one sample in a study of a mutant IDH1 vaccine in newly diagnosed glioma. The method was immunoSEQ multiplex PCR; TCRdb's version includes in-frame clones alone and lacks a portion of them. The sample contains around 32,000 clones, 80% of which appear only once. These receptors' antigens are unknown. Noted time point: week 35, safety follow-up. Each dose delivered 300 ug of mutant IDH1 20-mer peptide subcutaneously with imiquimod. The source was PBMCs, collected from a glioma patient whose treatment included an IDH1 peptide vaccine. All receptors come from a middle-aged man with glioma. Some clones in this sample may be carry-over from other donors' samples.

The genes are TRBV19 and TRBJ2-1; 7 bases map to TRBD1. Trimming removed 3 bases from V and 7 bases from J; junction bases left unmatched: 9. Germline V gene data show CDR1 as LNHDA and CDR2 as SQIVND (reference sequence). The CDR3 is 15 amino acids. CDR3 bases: TGTGCCAGTAGTATTTACAGGGGAATAGTAAATGAGCAGTTCTTC. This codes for CASSIYRGIVNEQFF. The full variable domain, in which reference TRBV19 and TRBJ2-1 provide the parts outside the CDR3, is DGGITQSPKYLFRKEGQNVTLSCEQNLNHDAMYWYRQDPGQGLRLIYYSQIVNDFQKGDIAEGYSVSREKKESFPLTVTSAQKNPTAFYLCASSIYRGIVNEQFFGPGTRLTVL.

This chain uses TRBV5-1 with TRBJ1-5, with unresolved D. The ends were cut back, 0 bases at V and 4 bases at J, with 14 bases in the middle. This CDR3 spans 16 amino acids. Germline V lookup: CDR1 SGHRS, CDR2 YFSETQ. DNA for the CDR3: TGCGCCAGCAGCTTGGCCGTGTGGGCGGGTAATCAGCCCCAGCATTTT. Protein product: CASSLAVWAGNQPQHF.